These T cell receptor beta chains were read from a single sample in a study of post-analysis software for immune sequencing data. TCRdb reprocessed the PCR reads via MiXCR and lists one record per CDR3 protein. The repertoire holds roughly 600,000 distinct CDR3 sequences, with about 40% as singletons. Sequenced input: blood. Source of these receptors: a girl aged 5 to 17 with multiple sclerosis. The CDR3 runs from the conserved cysteine through the conserved F or W. The D gene is left open where the match is weak. Rows give clone size only sometimes, using once, few, many, or a class for an expanded clone.

abundance: few; v_gene: TRBV11-2; j_gene: TRBJ2-1; d_gene: -; CDR3aa: CASSLAGRRGNEQFF; CDR3nt: TGTGCCAGCAGCTTAGCGGGTCGCCGGGGCAACGAGCAGTTCTTC
abundance: -; v_gene: TRBV12-3/TRBV12-4; j_gene: TRBJ2-3; d_gene: TRBD2; CDR3aa: CASSLGASGMSTDTQYF; CDR3nt: TGTGCCAGCAGTTTAGGGGCTAGCGGGATGTCCACAGATACGCAGTATTTT
abundance: many; v_gene: TRBV6-4; j_gene: TRBJ2-2; d_gene: -; CDR3aa: CASGISANTGELFF; CDR3nt: TGTGCCAGCGGAATTAGTGCGAACACCGGGGAGCTGTTTTTT
abundance: -; v_gene: TRBV13; j_gene: TRBJ1-2; d_gene: -; CDR3aa: CASSYNPSDRPYGYTF; CDR3nt: TGTGCCAGCAGCTATAATCCTTCCGACAGACCCTATGGCTACACCTTC
abundance: few; v_gene: TRBV4-2; j_gene: TRBJ2-1; d_gene: TRBD1; CDR3aa: CASSHPSGQGVNEQFF; CDR3nt: TGTGCCAGCAGCCACCCGTCGGGACAGGGCGTCAATGAGCAGTTCTTC
abundance: -; v_gene: TRBV12-3/TRBV12-4; j_gene: TRBJ2-3; d_gene: -; CDR3aa: CASSFWEEGTDAQYF; CDR3nt: TGTGCCAGCAGTTTTTGGGAGGAGGGCACAGATGCGCAGTATTTT
abundance: -; v_gene: TRBV11-2; j_gene: TRBJ2-1; d_gene: TRBD1; CDR3aa: CASSLVGTGPLGGEQFF; CDR3nt: TGTGCCAGCAGCTTAGTCGGGACAGGACCCCTCGGTGGTGAGCAGTTCTTC
abundance: -; v_gene: TRBV3-1; j_gene: TRBJ2-1; d_gene: TRBD2; CDR3aa: CASSQAASGRAYEQFF; CDR3nt: TGTGCCAGCAGCCAAGCGGCTAGCGGGAGGGCGTATGAGCAGTTCTTC
abundance: few; v_gene: TRBV6-2/TRBV6-3; j_gene: TRBJ2-7; d_gene: -; CDR3aa: CASSYYRTDYEQYF; CDR3nt: TGTGCCAGCAGTTACTATCGGACAGACTACGAGCAGTACTTC
abundance: -; v_gene: TRBV7-9; j_gene: TRBJ2-5; d_gene: -; CDR3aa: CASSLSNSQETQYF; CDR3nt: TGTGCCAGCAGCTTATCTAATAGTCAAGAGACCCAGTACTTC
abundance: -; v_gene: TRBV5-1; j_gene: TRBJ1-4; d_gene: TRBD1; CDR3aa: CASSETGTINEKLFF; CDR3nt: TGCGCCAGCAGCGAGACAGGGACGATTAATGAAAAACTGTTTTTT
abundance: few; v_gene: TRBV19; j_gene: TRBJ2-7; d_gene: TRBD2; CDR3aa: CASRSRTSGSYEQYF; CDR3nt: TGTGCCAGTAGATCAAGAACTAGCGGTTCCTACGAGCAGTACTTC
abundance: -; v_gene: TRBV7-9; j_gene: TRBJ1-1; d_gene: -; CDR3aa: CASSLAGRGTEAFF; CDR3nt: TGTGCCAGCAGCTTAGCGGGGAGAGGCACTGAAGCTTTCTTT
abundance: few; v_gene: TRBV5-1; j_gene: TRBJ2-7; d_gene: TRBD1; CDR3aa: CASSLDGTGGEQYF; CDR3nt: TGCGCCAGCAGCTTGGACGGGACAGGGGGCGAGCAGTACTTC
abundance: -; v_gene: TRBV4-1; j_gene: TRBJ1-1; d_gene: -; CDR3aa: CASSIGPEMNTEAFF; CDR3nt: TGCGCCAGCAGCATAGGGCCAGAAATGAACACTGAAGCTTTCTTT
abundance: few; v_gene: TRBV12-3/TRBV12-4; j_gene: TRBJ2-2; d_gene: TRBD2; CDR3aa: CASSRTSGFRTGELFF; CDR3nt: TGTGCCAGCAGTCGGACTAGCGGGTTTCGCACCGGGGAGCTGTTTTTT
abundance: -; v_gene: TRBV5-6; j_gene: TRBJ1-2; d_gene: -; CDR3aa: CASSLGRVNYGYTF; CDR3nt: TGTGCCAGCAGCTTGGGAAGGGTTAACTATGGCTACACCTTC
abundance: -; v_gene: TRBV5-1; j_gene: TRBJ2-1; d_gene: TRBD2; CDR3aa: CASSGGRAPYNEQFF; CDR3nt: TGCGCCAGCAGCGGCGGGAGGGCCCCCTACAATGAGCAGTTCTTC
abundance: -; v_gene: TRBV5-5; j_gene: TRBJ1-2; d_gene: TRBD1; CDR3aa: CASSSRWTGGRYTF; CDR3nt: TGTGCCAGCAGCTCACGCTGGACAGGGGGCCGGTACACCTTC
abundance: -; v_gene: TRBV5-1; j_gene: TRBJ1-1; d_gene: -; CDR3aa: CASSLAVNRERVEAFF; CDR3nt: TGCGCCAGCAGCTTGGCTGTAAACAGGGAGCGTGTTGAAGCTTTCTTT
abundance: -; v_gene: TRBV5-1; j_gene: TRBJ2-5; d_gene: -; CDR3aa: CASSLFLGGTETRYF; CDR3nt: TGCGCCAGCAGCTTGTTCTTAGGAGGGACGGAGACCCGGTACTTC
abundance: -; v_gene: TRBV3-1; j_gene: TRBJ2-3; d_gene: -; CDR3aa: CASSQDRTSTDTQYF; CDR3nt: TGTGCCAGCAGCCAAGATAGGACCAGCACAGATACGCAGTATTTT
abundance: -; v_gene: TRBV5-1; j_gene: TRBJ2-6; d_gene: -; CDR3aa: CASSSALNSGANVLTF; CDR3nt: TGCGCCAGCAGCTCCGCACTGAACTCTGGGGCCAACGTCCTGACTTTC
abundance: -; v_gene: TRBV12-3/TRBV12-4; j_gene: TRBJ2-3; d_gene: -; CDR3aa: CATGSTDAQYF; CDR3nt: TGTGCCACCGGATCCACAGATGCGCAGTATTTT
abundance: -; v_gene: TRBV12-3/TRBV12-4; j_gene: TRBJ1-5; d_gene: -; CDR3aa: CASSISGNSNQPQHF; CDR3nt: TGTGCCAGCAGTATCAGCGGTAACAGCAATCAGCCCCAGCATTTT
abundance: few; v_gene: TRBV27; j_gene: TRBJ1-4; d_gene: -; CDR3aa: CASSPRWGGHGEKLFF; CDR3nt: TGTGCCAGCAGTCCGAGATGGGGGGGGCACGGCGAAAAACTGTTTTTT
abundance: -; v_gene: TRBV10-2; j_gene: TRBJ2-7; d_gene: -; CDR3aa: CASSEQGGRNEQYF; CDR3nt: TGCGCCAGCAGTGAACAGGGAGGGCGGAACGAGCAGTACTTC
abundance: -; v_gene: TRBV7-8; j_gene: TRBJ1-2; d_gene: -; CDR3aa: CASSTRARSGYTF; CDR3nt: TGTGCCAGCAGCACCAGGGCACGATCGGGCTACACCTTC
abundance: -; v_gene: TRBV20-1; j_gene: TRBJ1-2; d_gene: TRBD1; CDR3aa: CSARGQGPYGYTF; CDR3nt: TGCAGTGCTAGGGGACAGGGACCCTATGGCTACACCTTC
abundance: -; v_gene: TRBV6-6; j_gene: TRBJ2-5; d_gene: TRBD1; CDR3aa: CASSSRRTGGQETQYF; CDR3nt: TGTGCCAGCAGTTCCCGCCGAACAGGGGGGCAAGAGACCCAGTACTTC
abundance: -; v_gene: TRBV10-1; j_gene: TRBJ2-1; d_gene: -; CDR3aa: CASSRMEGSNEQFF; CDR3nt: TGCGCCAGCAGCAGAATGGAGGGATCCAATGAGCAGTTCTTC
abundance: -; v_gene: TRBV5-1; j_gene: TRBJ2-1; d_gene: -; CDR3aa: CASSLDFQGTYNEQFF; CDR3nt: TGCGCCAGCAGCTTAGACTTTCAGGGTACATACAATGAGCAGTTCTTC
abundance: few; v_gene: TRBV11-2; j_gene: TRBJ2-7; d_gene: -; CDR3aa: CASSLTRSTYEQYF; CDR3nt: TGTGCCAGCAGCCTAACTAGGTCTACCTACGAGCAGTACTTC
abundance: many; v_gene: TRBV29-1; j_gene: TRBJ1-2; d_gene: -; CDR3aa: CSVGEGHYGYTF; CDR3nt: TGCAGCGTTGGCGAGGGGCACTATGGCTACACCTTC
abundance: -; v_gene: TRBV20-1; j_gene: TRBJ2-1; d_gene: TRBD2; CDR3aa: CSAGRLAGADEQFF; CDR3nt: TGCAGTGCTGGTAGGCTAGCGGGGGCGGATGAGCAGTTCTTC
abundance: few; v_gene: TRBV2; j_gene: TRBJ2-3; d_gene: -; CDR3aa: CASSPRTGVPSSTDTQYF; CDR3nt: TGTGCCAGCAGCCCTAGGACGGGGGTTCCTTCTAGCACAGATACGCAGTATTTT
abundance: few; v_gene: TRBV6-1; j_gene: TRBJ1-1; d_gene: -; CDR3aa: CASSPPRTVGGNTEAFF; CDR3nt: TGTGCCAGCAGCCCGCCTCGGACAGTGGGGGGGAACACTGAAGCTTTCTTT
abundance: -; v_gene: TRBV2; j_gene: TRBJ2-1; d_gene: -; CDR3aa: CASSRDWKQFF; CDR3nt: TGTGCCAGCAGTAGGGATTGGAAGCAGTTCTTC
abundance: few; v_gene: TRBV12-3/TRBV12-4; j_gene: TRBJ2-7; d_gene: -; CDR3aa: CASSDYGPYEQYF; CDR3nt: TGTGCCAGCAGTGACTACGGTCCCTACGAGCAGTACTTC
abundance: few; v_gene: TRBV29-1; j_gene: TRBJ2-3; d_gene: TRBD2; CDR3aa: CSVGSASGSTDTQYF; CDR3nt: TGCAGCGTTGGTAGCGCTAGCGGGAGCACAGATACGCAGTATTTT
abundance: -; v_gene: TRBV5-1; j_gene: TRBJ2-1; d_gene: TRBD2; CDR3aa: CASSLKTSGGNEQFF; CDR3nt: TGCGCCAGCAGCTTGAAGACTAGCGGGGGGAATGAGCAGTTCTTC